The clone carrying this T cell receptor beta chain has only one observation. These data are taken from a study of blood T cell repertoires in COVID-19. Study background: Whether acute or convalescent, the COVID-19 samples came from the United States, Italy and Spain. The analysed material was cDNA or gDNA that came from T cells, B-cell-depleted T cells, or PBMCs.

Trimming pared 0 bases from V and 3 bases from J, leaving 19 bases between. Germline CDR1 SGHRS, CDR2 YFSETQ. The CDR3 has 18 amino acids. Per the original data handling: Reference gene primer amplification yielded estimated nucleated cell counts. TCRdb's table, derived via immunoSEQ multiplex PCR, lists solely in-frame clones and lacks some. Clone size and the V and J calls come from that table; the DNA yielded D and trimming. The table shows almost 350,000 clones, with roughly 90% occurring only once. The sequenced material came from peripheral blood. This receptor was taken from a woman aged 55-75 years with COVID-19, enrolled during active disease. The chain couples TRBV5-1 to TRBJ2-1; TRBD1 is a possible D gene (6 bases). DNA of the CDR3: TGCGCCAGCAGCTTGGGCGGAGAATGGCAGGGGAGCTACAATGAGCAGTTCTTC. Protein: CASSLGGEWQGSYNEQFF.